The 8 T cell receptor beta chains below all came from one sample that was sequenced in a study of cytomegalovirus exposure and HLA in healthy donors. PCR used 60 Vbeta primers and 13 Jbeta primers. Sequencing used immunoSEQ multiplex PCR; TCRdb keeps in-frame clones, though not all of them. The profile shows about 82,000 clones, 60% to 80% of them singletons. The sample taken for sequencing was PBMCs. The receptors were sampled from a man aged 60-69 years in good health and CMV-seronegative.

The CDR3 coding sequence is TGTGCCAGCAGTGAATTAGACAGAATCTATGGCTACACCTTC. Amino acid sequence: CASSELDRIYGYTF. The gene calls are TRBV6-1 and TRBJ1-2; TRBD1 is a possible D gene (5 bases). CDR1 and CDR2 from the germline V gene are MNHNS and SASEGT. The length of the CDR3 is 14 residues. Trimming cost V 2 bases and J 4 bases, with 11 bases left between them.

The chain couples TRBV6-4 to TRBJ2-1; D perhaps matches TRBD1 (6 bases). The germline V gene encodes CDR1 MRHNA and CDR2 SNTAGT. V was clipped by 3 bases and J by 2 bases, with 17 bases between them. This CDR3 comprises 17 residues. The DNA for the CDR3 is TGTGCCAGCAGTGATCAAGGGGGAGTACTCCCCTACAATGAGCAGTTCTTC. It is translated as CASSDQGGVLPYNEQFF.

The genes are TRBV7-9 and TRBJ1-1; 8 bases agree with TRBD1. Germline assignment: CDR1 SEHNR and CDR2 FQNEAQ (reference sequence). V dropped 2 bases and J dropped 11; count of bases not matched to a gene: 10. The CDR3 is made up of 14 amino acids. The CDR3 DNA reads as TGTGCCAGCAGCTTAAACGGACAGGGAGGGGTGGCTTTCTTT. It is translated as CASSLNGQGGVAFF.

This chain links TRBV6-1 with TRBJ2-2; 10 nucleotides match TRBD2. Trimming cost V 4 bases and J 3 bases; bases outside gene matches: 2. Per germline, CDR1 MNHNS and CDR2 SASEGT. This CDR3 contains 15 residues. CDR3 loop: CASSASGGDTGELFF. The CDR3 DNA reads TGTGCCAGCAGTGCTAGCGGGGGCGACACCGGGGAGCTGTTTTTT.

This rearrangement joins TRBV6-1 to TRBJ1-2; 11 nucleotides match TRBD1. With V trimmed by 0 bases and J by 7 bases, 4 bases remained unmatched. The CDR3 sequence is 15 residues long. Germline-derived CDR1 and CDR2 are MNHNS and SASEGT. The CDR3 DNA reads as TGTGCCAGCAGTGAAGCGGGACAGGGGGTGGCTGGCTACACCTTC. This gives the protein CASSEAGQGVAGYTF.

CDR3 in amino acids: CASSYGQGIKEKLFF. The CDR3 DNA reads as TGTGCCAGCAGCTACGGACAGGGGATTAAGGAAAAACTGTTTTTT. This chain connects TRBV11-2 to TRBJ1-4; 9 nucleotides agree with TRBD1. CDR3 size: 15 residues. Germline V lookup: CDR1 SGHAT, CDR2 FQNNGV. V dropped 4 bases and J dropped 8; count of bases not matched to a gene: 8. Looking up the rest from reference TRBV11-2 and TRBJ1-4 gives the full variable domain: EAGVAQSPRYKIIEKRQSVAFWCNPISGHATLYWYQQILGQGPKLLIQFQNNGVVDDSQLPKDRFSAERLKGVDSTLKIQPAKLEDSAVYLCASSYGQGIKEKLFFGSGTQLSVL.

The V gene is TRBV7-2, the J gene TRBJ1-2; D perhaps matches TRBD1 (5 bases). V lost 3 bases to trimming and J lost 6 bases, with 20 bases between them. There are 16 residues in the CDR3. Germline CDR1 SGHTA, CDR2 FQGNSA. The CDR3 region is CASSFGGMASSNGYTF. CDR3 nucleotide sequence: TGTGCCAGCAGCTTTGGGGGGATGGCCTCCTCGAATGGCTACACCTTC.

In its sample, this clone was seen a few times. This sequence joins TRBV5-1 and TRBJ2-6, with D perhaps TRBD2 (5 bases). The CDR3 extends over 15 amino acids. The V end was cut by 0 bases, the J end by 2 bases, with 6 bases between. Germline loops: CDR1 SGHRS, CDR2 YFSETQ. As DNA, the CDR3 is TGCGCCAGCAGCTTGGGGGAGACTGGGGCCAACGTCCTGACTTTC. This sequence encodes CASSLGETGANVLTF.